The rows below give T cell receptor beta chains drawn from one sample of a study of T cells in Graves' hyperthyroidism and ophthalmopathy. TCRdb re-called the multiplex PCR reads through MiXCR, storing one row per CDR3 protein. This table holds about 260,000 distinct CDR3 sequences, about a sixth found once. Sequenced input: blood. The receptors were gathered from a woman aged 18 to 35 with Graves' ophthalmopathy. CDR3s include the opening cysteine and the closing phenylalanine or tryptophan. A D gene is named only where the DNA matches it firmly. Expanded clones are given a class, and other clones once, few, many or no size at all.

D | size | J | V | DNA | CDR3
TRBD2 | - | TRBJ2-3 | TRBV7-8 | TGTGCCAGCAGCTTATATCCTAGCGGGAGAGGGACAGATACGCAGTATTTT | CASSLYPSGRGTDTQYF
TRBD1 | many | TRBJ2-1 | TRBV14 | TGTGCCAGCAGCCAGGCGGTATGGACAGGGGACTACAATGAGCAGTTCTTC | CASSQAVWTGDYNEQFF
- | many | TRBJ2-1 | TRBV20-1 | TGCAGTGCCCCAGGGCAGCTCTCCTACAATGAGCAGTTCTTC | CSAPGQLSYNEQFF
TRBD1 | - | TRBJ1-6 | TRBV4-1 | TGCGCCAGCAGCCAACCTGGACAGGGAAGAAATTCACCCCTCCACTTT | CASSQPGQGRNSPLHF
- | many | TRBJ1-1 | TRBV6-1 | TGTGCCAGCAGCTCCCAGGGAGTGAACACTGAAGCTTTCTTT | CASSSQGVNTEAFF
- | many | TRBJ2-1 | TRBV29-1 | TGCAGCGTTATCCTAGCAGATTACAATGAGCAGTTCTTC | CSVILADYNEQFF
- | many | TRBJ2-2 | TRBV7-2 | TGTGCCAGCAGCTTTTACAGGAACACCGGGGAGCTGTTTTTT | CASSFYRNTGELFF
TRBD2 | many | TRBJ2-1 | TRBV20-1 | TGCAGTGCTAGAAGTGCGAGCGGGAAACACAATGAGCAGTTCTTC | CSARSASGKHNEQFF
- | many | TRBJ2-7 | TRBV30 | TGTGCCGCAAGAAATAAGGACCGCGGCTACGAGCAGTACTTC | CAARNKDRGYEQYF
- | many | TRBJ1-6 | TRBV2 | TGTGCCAGCGGTCTAACCAATTCACCCCTCCACTTT | CASGLTNSPLHF
- | - | TRBJ2-7 | TRBV20-1 | TGCAGTGCTAGTTCGGGGGCCGCCTACGAGCAGTACTTC | CSASSGAAYEQYF
- | many | TRBJ1-1 | TRBV11-2 | TGTGCCAGCAGCCCTACTGGGGGTCGTGTAGCTTTCTTT | CASSPTGGRVAFF